This T cell receptor beta chain was recorded in a study of CD8 T cells in Susac syndrome. An amount of RNA that ranged from roughly 0.45 to 1 ug was reverse transcribed with random hexamers. TCRdb redid the calling of the immunoSEQ multiplex PCR reads with MiXCR, one entry per CDR3 protein. The sample lists 120,000 to 150,000 distinct CDR3 sequences, approximately 93% occurring once. Sequencing input: CD4+ T cells from PBMCs. The receptor was derived from a human donor in good health.

The CDR3 coding sequence is TGTGCCAGCAGCTTCATGACCGAGGTCACTGAAGCTTTCTTT. This codes for CASSFMTEVTEAFF. The rearrangement uses TRBV5-6 and TRBJ1-1; D not resolved. The V end lost 2 bases, the J end lost 4 bases, and 12 bases lay between the germline ends. Per the germline V gene, CDR1 is SGHDT and CDR2 is YYEEEE. This CDR3 contains 14 residues. Full variable domain (missing parts from reference TRBV5-6 and TRBJ1-1): DAGVTQSPTHLIKTRGQQVTLRCSPKSGHDTVSWYQQALGQGPQFIFQYYEEEERQRGNFPDRFSGHQFPNYSSELNVNALLLGDSALYLCASSFMTEVTEAFFGQGTRLTVV.